This T cell receptor (beta chain) was sequenced during a study of T-cell reconstitution after alpha-beta-depleted transplantation in children. The authors prepared the TCRbeta library with unique molecular identifiers. TCRdb re-called the PCR reads through MiXCR, storing one row per CDR3 protein. The sample holds 200,000 to 300,000 distinct CDR3 sequences, over 20% seen once. This CDR3 is 12 amino acids long. Germline lookup yields CDR1 SQVTM and CDR2 ANQGSEA. J was trimmed by 8 bases and V by 6 bases; bases with no gene match: 6. The sample in question was PBMCs, obtained before TCRalphabeta/CD19-depleted stem cell transplant. This clonotype was sampled from a girl aged 2-10 years with Fanconi anemia, due to receive a stem cell transplant. The gene calls are TRBV29-1 and TRBJ2-1, with TRBD1 matching over 8 bases. In DNA form, the CDR3 reads TGCAGCGTCGACAGGGGTCTGGATGAGCAGTTCTTC. This codes for CSVDRGLDEQFF.